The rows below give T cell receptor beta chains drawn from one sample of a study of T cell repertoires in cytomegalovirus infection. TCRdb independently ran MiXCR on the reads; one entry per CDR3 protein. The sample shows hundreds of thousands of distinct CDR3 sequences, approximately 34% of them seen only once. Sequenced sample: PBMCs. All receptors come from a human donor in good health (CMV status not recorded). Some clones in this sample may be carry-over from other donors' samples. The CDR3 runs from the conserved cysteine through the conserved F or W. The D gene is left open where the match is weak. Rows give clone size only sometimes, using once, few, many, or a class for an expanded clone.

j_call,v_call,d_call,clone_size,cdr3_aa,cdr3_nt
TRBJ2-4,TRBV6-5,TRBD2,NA,CASSPGLVQFGIQYF,TGTGCCAGCAGCCCGGGACTAGTACAGTTCGGCATTCAGTACTTC
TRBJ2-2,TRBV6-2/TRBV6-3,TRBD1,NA,CASSYRGTGRVDGELFF,TGTGCCAGCAGTTATAGGGGGACAGGGCGCGTGGATGGGGAGCTGTTTTTT
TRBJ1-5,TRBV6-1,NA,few,CASSEERGRGNQPQHF,TGTGCCAGCAGTGAAGAGAGGGGACGGGGCAATCAGCCCCAGCATTTT
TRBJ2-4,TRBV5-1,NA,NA,CASSHIWPTEGQYF,TGCGCCAGCAGTCATATCTGGCCCACGGAAGGTCAGTACTTC
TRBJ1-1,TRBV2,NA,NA,CASTLESTEAFF,TGTGCCAGCACCCTGGAGAGTACTGAAGCTTTCTTT
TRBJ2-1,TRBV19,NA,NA,CASTTDRNNEQFF,TGTGCCAGTACCACCGACAGGAACAATGAGCAGTTCTTC
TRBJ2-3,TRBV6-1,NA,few,CASTGWDTQYF,TGTGCCAGTACAGGGTGGGATACGCAGTATTTT
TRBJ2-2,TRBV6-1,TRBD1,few,CASSPQGAIGELFF,TGTGCCAGCAGTCCACAGGGGGCAATCGGGGAGCTGTTTTTT
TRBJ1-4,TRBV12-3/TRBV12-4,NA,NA,CASSFQVNEKLFF,TGTGCCAGCAGTTTTCAGGTTAATGAAAAACTGTTTTTT
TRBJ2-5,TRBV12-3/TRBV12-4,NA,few,CASRRGFQETQYF,TGTGCCAGCAGGAGGGGGTTCCAAGAGACCCAGTACTTC
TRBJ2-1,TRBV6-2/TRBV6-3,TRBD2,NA,CASSYGTSGIGDNEQFF,TGTGCCAGCAGTTACGGGACTAGCGGGATAGGAGACAATGAGCAGTTCTTC
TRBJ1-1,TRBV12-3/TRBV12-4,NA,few,CASTLRLWGEAFF,TGTGCCAGCACCCTGCGTTTATGGGGGGAAGCTTTCTTT
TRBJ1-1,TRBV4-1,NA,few,CASSQEGVEGFYTEAFF,TGCGCCAGCAGCCAAGAGGGGGTTGAGGGCTTTTACACTGAAGCTTTCTTT
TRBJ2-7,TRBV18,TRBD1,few,CASSLTPAGTESYEQYF,TGTGCCAGCTCACTGACGCCCGCCGGGACAGAGTCCTACGAGCAGTACTTC
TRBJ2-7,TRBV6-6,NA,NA,CASSPWGYEQYF,TGTGCCAGCAGTCCCTGGGGCTACGAGCAGTACTTC
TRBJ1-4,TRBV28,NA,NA,CASSEQGATNEKLFF,TGTGCCAGCAGTGAGCAGGGTGCAACTAATGAAAAACTGTTTTTT
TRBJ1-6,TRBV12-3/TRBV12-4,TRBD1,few,CASRSGGAINSPLHF,TGTGCCAGCAGGTCAGGGGGCGCAATCAATTCACCCCTCCACTTT
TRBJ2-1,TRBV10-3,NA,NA,CAASGGSSYNEQFF,TGTGCCGCGAGCGGTGGGAGCTCCTACAATGAGCAGTTCTTC
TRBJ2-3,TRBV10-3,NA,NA,CAISDPTPDTQYF,TGTGCCATCAGTGACCCGACACCTGATACGCAGTATTTT
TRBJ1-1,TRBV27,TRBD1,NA,CASRSGTGTTEAFF,TGTGCCAGCAGATCCGGGACAGGGACCACTGAAGCTTTCTTT
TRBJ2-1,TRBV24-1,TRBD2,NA,CATSEHPGHGTSGMTNEQFF,TGTGCCACCAGTGAGCATCCGGGACATGGGACTAGCGGGATGACGAATGAGCAGTTCTTC
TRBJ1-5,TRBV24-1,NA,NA,CATSDSGQPQHF,TGTGCCACCAGTGACTCCGGACAGCCCCAGCATTTT
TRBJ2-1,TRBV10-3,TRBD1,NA,CAISGTGQGIHEQFF,TGTGCCATCAGTGGCACGGGACAGGGGATCCATGAGCAGTTCTTC
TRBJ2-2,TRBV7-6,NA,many,CASSPRGSTGELFF,TGTGCCAGCAGCCCGAGGGGGTCCACCGGGGAGCTGTTTTTT